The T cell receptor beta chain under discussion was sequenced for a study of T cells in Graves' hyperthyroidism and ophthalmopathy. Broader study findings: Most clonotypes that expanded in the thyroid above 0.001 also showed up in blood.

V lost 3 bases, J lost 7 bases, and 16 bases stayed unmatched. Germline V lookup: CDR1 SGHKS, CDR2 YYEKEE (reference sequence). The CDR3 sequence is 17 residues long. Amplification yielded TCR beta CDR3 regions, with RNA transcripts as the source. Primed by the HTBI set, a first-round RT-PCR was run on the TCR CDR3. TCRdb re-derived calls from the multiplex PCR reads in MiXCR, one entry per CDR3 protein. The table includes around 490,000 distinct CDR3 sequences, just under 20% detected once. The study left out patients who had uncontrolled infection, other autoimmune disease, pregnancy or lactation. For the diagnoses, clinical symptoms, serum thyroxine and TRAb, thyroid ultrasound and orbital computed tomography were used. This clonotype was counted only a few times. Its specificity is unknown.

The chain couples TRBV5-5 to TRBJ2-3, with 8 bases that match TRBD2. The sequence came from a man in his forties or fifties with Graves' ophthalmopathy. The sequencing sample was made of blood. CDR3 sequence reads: CASSSSSGSEGINTQYF. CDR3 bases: TGTGCCAGCAGCTCGTCAAGCGGGAGCGAGGGAATCAATACGCAGTATTTT.